Listed below are T cell receptor beta chains from one sample, sequenced in a study of OX40 agonist ivuxolimab in advanced cancers. Method: immunoSEQ multiplex PCR; TCRdb's copy keeps in-frame clones and lacks some. The table shows roughly 52,000 clones, with more than 65% occurring only once. The source material was CD4+ or CD8+ T cells sorted from blood, sampled in a trial of the OX40 agonist ivuxolimab. The receptor source for this set is an adult with an advanced solid tumor such as melanoma, head and neck, liver or kidney cancer. Each CDR3 is given with its conserved first and last residue. D genes are given only for firm matches. The size of a clone is reported for some rows only, either as once, few or many, or as a class for expanded clones.

TRBV27	.	TRBJ2-7	few	TGTGCCAGCAGTTTAAGGCCCTACGAGCAGTACTTC	CASSLRPYEQYF
TRBV11-1	TRBD2	TRBJ2-5	.	TGTGCCAGCAGCCTAATAGCGGGAGTTCGGGAGACCCAGTACTTC	CASSLIAGVRETQYF
TRBV7-2	.	TRBJ2-7	.	TGTGCCAGCAGCTCCCGGGCAGACTTGGCCTACGAGCAGTACTTC	CASSSRADLAYEQYF
TRBV19	TRBD2	TRBJ2-1	.	TGTGCCAGTACCATGGGGCTAGCGGGAGTCAATGAGCAGTTCTTC	CASTMGLAGVNEQFF
TRBV2	.	TRBJ2-7	.	TGTGCCAGCAGCACCACGGTGGTCGAGCAGTACTTC	CASSTTVVEQYF
TRBV6-5	.	TRBJ2-1	.	TGTGCCACCCGGCGGGGAAAGAGCTCCTACAATGAGCAGTTCTTC	CATRRGKSSYNEQFF
TRBV5-4	TRBD1	TRBJ2-5	.	TGTGCCAGCAGCAGACAGGGGGCTCGGGAGACCCAGTACTTC	CASSRQGARETQYF
TRBV29-1	.	TRBJ1-2	.	TGCAGCGTTGTAAGCAGGGACAGCTACACCTTC	CSVVSRDSYTF
TRBV28	.	TRBJ1-5	.	TGTGCCAGCAGTTTAGAGGTCCACTATAACCAGCCCCAGCATTTT	CASSLEVHYNQPQHF
TRBV7-9	.	TRBJ1-2	.	TGTGCCAGCAGCCCAGAGGCGGGCAGGGAGGGCTATGGCTACACCTTC	CASSPEAGREGYGYTF
TRBV7-2	.	TRBJ1-2	.	TGTGCCAGCAGCGTTACAGGATCTAACTATGGCTACACCTTC	CASSVTGSNYGYTF
TRBV5-6	.	TRBJ1-2	.	TGTGCCAGCAGCTTGGAAGGGGGGCCTGGCTATGGCTACACCTTC	CASSLEGGPGYGYTF
TRBV14	.	TRBJ2-7	.	TGTGCCAGCAGCGCGGGCCTGGAAAGGCAGCAGTACTTC	CASSAGLERQQYF
TRBV5-4	.	TRBJ2-6	.	TGTGCCAGCAGCCAGTACAGCTCTGGGGCCAACGTCCTGACTTTC	CASSQYSSGANVLTF
TRBV2	.	TRBJ1-3	.	TGTGCCAGTTCGATTGGTTACGGAAACACCATATATTTT	CASSIGYGNTIYF
TRBV7-2	TRBD2	TRBJ2-7	once	TGTGCCAGCAGCTTAACAGCTAGCGGGGGGGCCCACGAGCAGTACTTC	CASSLTASGGAHEQYF
TRBV18	.	TRBJ1-3	.	TGTGCCAGCTCACAAGGTCCGCTAAGCTCTGGAAACACCATATATTTT	CASSQGPLSSGNTIYF
TRBV29-1	.	TRBJ1-2	.	TGCAGCGTTGATTATGGGGTTTACGGCTACACCTTC	CSVDYGVYGYTF
TRBV7-2	.	TRBJ2-3	.	TGTGCCAGCAGCCGTAAAATGGTTAGCACAGATACGCAGTATTTT	CASSRKMVSTDTQYF
TRBV12-5	.	TRBJ2-3	.	TGTGCTAGTGGTTTGGGGCAGTTT	CASGLGQF
TRBV28	.	TRBJ1-5	.	TGTGCCAGCAGTTTGTTAAGTTCGGGGAGCAATCAGCCCCAGCATTTT	CASSLLSSGSNQPQHF
TRBV18	.	TRBJ1-3	.	TGTGCCAGCTCAGTCCAACAGGACATCTCTGGAAACACCATATATTTT	CASSVQQDISGNTIYF
TRBV7-9	TRBD1	TRBJ1-3	.	TGTGCCAGCGCTAGACCACAGGGGATCTCTGGAAACACCATATATTTT	CASARPQGISGNTIYF